This passage covers 26 T cell receptor beta chains from one sample sequenced in a study of read filtering for tumor transcriptome and immune sequencing. Molecular barcoded adaptors covering alpha/delta and beta/gamma chains were used on about 0.4 ug RNA. TCRdb passed the reads through MiXCR, listing each CDR3 protein once. The data show more than 30,000 distinct CDR3 sequences, with 12% to 15% seen just once and roughly a sixth held by the top ten. Input material: a population of CD138-negative cells sorted from bone marrow. These receptor sequences come from a donor over 35 with multiple myeloma.

This clonotype has at least ten counts. This chain uses TRBV10-2 with TRBJ2-5; no clear D. CDR1 is WSHSY and CDR2 is SAAADI in the germline V gene. The V and J ends lost 5 bases and 5 bases respectively, with 18 bases between them. This CDR3 is 15 amino acids long. Here the CDR3 reads CASSPIAQVKETQYF. CDR3 DNA sequence: TGCGCCAGCAGTCCAATAGCCCAAGTGAAGGAGACCCAGTACTTC.

The chain carries TRBV6-2 or TRBV6-3 and TRBJ2-1; the D gene is possibly TRBD2 (6 bases). CDR1 and CDR2 (germline): MNHEY, SVGEGT. The CDR3 runs to 13 residues. V was trimmed by 7 bases and J by 7 bases, leaving 14 bases between them. The CDR3 DNA reads as TGTGCCAGCATCGACGCGGGGCGGAATGAGCAGTTCTTC. Its translation: CASIDAGRNEQFF.

This clonotype showed up just a few times. CDR3 DNA sequence: TGCGCCAGCAGCCAACGAACGGACTCTGGAAACACCATATATTTT. It is translated as CASSQRTDSGNTIYF. The genes are TRBV4-1 and TRBJ1-3; no definite D call. The CDR3 is made up of 15 amino acids. The V gene lost 2 bases and the J gene lost 0 bases, with 8 bases spanning the gap. Germline V gives CDR1 MGHRA, CDR2 YSYEKL.

As concerns this clonotype: A read error may explain this, as a much larger clone is one base away. J is TRBJ1-5 and V is TRBV15; 7 bases match TRBD1. This CDR3 comprises 16 residues. Germline V lookup: CDR1 LNHNV, CDR2 YYDKDF (reference sequence). In DNA, the CDR3 is TGTGCCACCAGCCAGACAGGGATTACTAGCTATCAGCCCCAGCATTTT. This codes for CATSQTGITSYQPQHF.

This clonotype was detected ten times or more. The chain is built from TRBV12-3 or TRBV12-4 and TRBJ1-1; D remains unclear. V lost 8 bases and J lost 0, with 13 bases in between. The CDR3 consists of 14 residues. The CDR3 nucleotides read TGTGCCAGCGGTATGCGGACCATGAACACTGAAGCTTTCTTT. This gives the protein CASGMRTMNTEAFF.

Note on this clonotype: This may be a read error, as it is one base from a much larger clone. This chain joins TRBV2 and TRBJ2-2; 7 nucleotides align to TRBD2. The V segment lost 8 bases and the J segment 6 bases; nucleotides outside the gene matches: 12. Germline CDR1 reads SNHLY; CDR2 reads FYNNEI. CDR3 length equals 15 residues. The CDR3 DNA reads as TGTGCCAGCCAGCGGGGAGGGATCAACGCCGGGGAGCTGTTTTTT. Protein product: CASQRGGINAGELFF.

CDR3 in DNA: TGTGCCAGCAGCTATGGTAGCGGGGGGGCCGCTGAGCAGTTCTTC. The encoded protein is CASSYGSGGAAEQFF. This chain joins TRBV5-8 and TRBJ2-1; 11 bases line up with TRBD2. This CDR3 region has 15 residues. The J segment lost 9 bases and the V segment lost 3 bases, leaving 8 bases of the junction unmatched. Germline assignment: CDR1 SGHTS and CDR2 YDEGEE. Full variable domain (outside the CDR3, taken from reference TRBV5-8 and TRBJ2-1): EAGVTQSPTHLIKTRGQQATLRCSPISGHTSVYWYQQALGLGLQFLLWYDEGEERNRGNFPPRFSGRQFPNYSSELNVNALELEDSALYLCASSYGSGGAAEQFFGPGTRLTVL.

The rearrangement joins TRBV6-5 to TRBJ1-1, with D hard to call. V lost 0 bases to trimming and J lost 0 bases, with 11 bases between them. Per the germline V gene, CDR1 is MNHEY and CDR2 is SVGAGI. This CDR3 contains 16 residues. CDR3 sequence: CASSYSGIVMNTEAFF. CDR3 bases: TGTGCCAGCAGTTACTCGGGAATCGTCATGAACACTGAAGCTTTCTTT.

This clonotype was observed many times. V and J are TRBV2 and TRBJ2-4; D is unclear. This CDR3 has 12 amino acids. Trimming pared 4 bases from V and 0 bases from J, leaving 1 base between. Germline V CDR1 and CDR2: SNHLY, FYNNEI. CDR3 protein: CASSGAKNIQYF. The CDR3 coding sequence is TGTGCCAGCAGTGGAGCCAAAAACATTCAGTACTTC.

With respect to this clonotype: Possible read error: a much larger clone is one base away. The rearrangement uses TRBV2 and TRBJ2-3; 7 bases map to TRBD1. The CDR3 covers 15 residues. Germline V CDR1 and CDR2: SNHLY, FYNNEI. The V and J ends lost 6 bases and 3 bases, in that order; junction bases with no gene match: 9. The CDR3 DNA reads as TGTGCCAGCAGACTTGGACAGGCCTTAACAGATACGCAGTATTTT. Translated: CASRLGQALTDTQYF.

At least ten counts were recorded for this clonotype. DNA for the CDR3: TGTGCCAGCAGTTACGGACAGGGTTATTTCCAAGAGACCCAGTACTTC. Translation gives CASSYGQGYFQETQYF. The J gene is TRBJ2-5, the V gene TRBV28, with 8 bases that match TRBD1. V lost 4 bases, J lost 1 base, and 8 bases stayed unmatched. The CDR3 spans 16 residues. Germline values: CDR1 MDHEN, CDR2 SYDVKM.

This clonotype was observed at least ten times. The chain employs TRBV20-1 and TRBJ2-7, with 7 bases identical to TRBD1. Per germline, CDR1 DFQATT and CDR2 SNEGSKA (reference sequence). The length of the CDR3 is 13 residues. V lost 3 bases, J lost 0 bases, and 2 bases stayed unmatched. The CDR3 DNA reads TGCAGTGCTAGTAACAGGGGCTCCTACGAGCAGTACTTC. Translated, it gives CSASNRGSYEQYF.

This clonotype was recorded many times. This sequence joins TRBV20-1 and TRBJ2-3; no clear D. Trimming pared 0 bases from V and 2 bases from J, leaving 9 bases between. From germline, CDR1 is DFQATT and CDR2 SNEGSKA (reference sequence). This CDR3 comprises 14 residues. The CDR3 DNA follows: TGCAGTGCTAGAGATCCCAGCAACACAGATACGCAGTATTTT. Amino acids: CSARDPSNTDTQYF.

This clonotype was counted ten times or more. This chain links TRBV7-8 with TRBJ2-7; 9 bases map to TRBD1. Germline V gene lookup returns CDR1 SGHVS and CDR2 FQNEAQ. Losses at the gene ends were 5 bases for V and 7 bases for J; bases not matched to a gene: 3. CDR3 size: 12 residues. The DNA of the CDR3 is TGTGCCAGCAGCGGACAGGGGCGTGAGCAGTACTTC. This sequence encodes CASSGQGREQYF.

This clonotype occurred many times. V is TRBV10-3 and J is TRBJ1-6; TRBD1 aligns across 8 bases. The J segment lost 10 bases and the V segment lost 6 bases, leaving 5 bases of the junction unmatched. The CDR3 extends over 13 amino acids. The V gene's germline CDR1 is ENHRY and CDR2 SYGVKD. The CDR3 DNA is TGTGCCATCAGGACAGGGGATCGCTCACCCCTCCACTTT. It translates to CAIRTGDRSPLHF.

Ten or more counts support this clonotype. The chain uses TRBV7-8 and TRBJ1-1, with a tentative D call TRBD1 (6 bases). Trimming took off 1 base at V and 9 bases at J, with 12 bases between the two ends. The CDR3 has 13 amino acids. Germline V gives CDR1 SGHVS, CDR2 FQNEAQ. DNA for the CDR3: TGTGCCAGCAGCTTAGTCTGGACAGATCAAGCTTTCTTT. It translates to CASSLVWTDQAFF.

This clonotype has a count of ten or more. V and J are TRBV7-3 and TRBJ1-2; D remains ambiguous. V was cut by 4 bases and J by 0 bases, with 6 bases left in between. CDR3 length equals 13 residues. CDR1 and CDR2 from the germline V gene are SGHTA and FQGTGA. CDR3 DNA: TGTGCCAGCAGCTCGGGCCCTAACTATGGCTACACCTTC. Protein: CASSSGPNYGYTF.

This clonotype was counted at least ten times. The CDR3 here is CASSLRGQGDEQFF. In nucleotides, the CDR3 is TGTGCCAGCAGTCTAAGGGGACAGGGCGATGAGCAGTTCTTC. The chain has TRBV7-6 and TRBJ2-1; 9 bases agree with TRBD1. The V and J ends lost 6 bases and 8 bases, in that order; junction bases with no gene match: 8. This CDR3 spans 14 amino acids. Germline CDR1 SGHVS, CDR2 FNYEAQ.

The rearrangement joins TRBV7-2 to TRBJ2-3, with 13 bases lining up with TRBD2. V lost 4 bases to trimming and J lost 0 bases; unmatched junction nucleotides: 7. The CDR3 contains 18 residues. The germline gives CDR1 SGHTA, CDR2 FQGNSA. CDR3 nucleotides: TGTGCCAGCAGCTCCACTAGCGGGGGGGCGAAAAGCACAGATACGCAGTATTTT. Amino acid sequence: CASSSTSGGAKSTDTQYF.

This clonotype occurred many times. This chain links TRBV10-3 with TRBJ1-1; D ambiguous. CDR3 size: 13 residues. CDR1 and CDR2 (germline): ENHRY, SYGVKD. Trimming left V 6 bases short and J 2 bases short, with 10 bases between. This CDR3 is CAISVLGNTEAFF. The CDR3 region has the DNA TGTGCCATCAGCGTACTCGGAAACACTGAAGCTTTCTTT.

The genes are TRBV7-9 and TRBJ2-1; 11 bases line up with TRBD2. Trimming at V came to 5 bases and at J to 3 bases, leaving 0 bases not matched to a gene. Looked up from germline, CDR1 is SEHNR and CDR2 is FQNEAQ (reference sequence). The length of the CDR3 is 14 residues. CDR3 loop: CASSTSGGYNEQFF. Here the CDR3 DNA reads TGTGCCAGCAGCACTAGCGGGGGCTACAATGAGCAGTTCTTC.

This clonotype was seen repeatedly, ten times or more. Here the CDR3 DNA reads TGTGCCAGCAGTGACGGCCTCACGAATAGCAATCAGCCCCAGCATTTT. Residues: CASSDGLTNSNQPQHF. This chain links TRBV6-4 with TRBJ1-5; D not certain. Deletions cut 2 bases from V and 0 bases from J, with 11 bases between. From germline, CDR1 is MRHNA and CDR2 SNTAGT. This CDR3 region has 16 residues.

The rearrangement uses TRBV6-5 and TRBJ2-5, with 9 bases that match TRBD2. Germline assignment: CDR1 MNHEY and CDR2 SVGAGI. The junction had 10 bases not matched to a gene; V was cut back by 2 bases and J by 6 bases. The CDR3 is 16 amino acids. In DNA form, the CDR3 reads TGTGCCAGCAGTTACCCGTTGGCGGGGGGGGACCAGACCCAGTACTTC. Translated: CASSYPLAGGDQTQYF.

Points on this clonotype: It differs at one base from a far larger clone, so likely a read error. The V call is TRBV28, the J call TRBJ1-4; TRBD2 matches 8 bases. Near its end, the DNA agrees better with TRBJ2-3, so the J call may be wrong. The CDR3 extends over 16 amino acids. In germline, CDR1 is MDHEN, CDR2 SYDVKM. The CDR3 DNA reads TGTGCCAGCACCCACCTGGTAGCGGGGAGCGCAGATACGCAGTATTTT. It translates to CASTHLVAGSADTQYF.

The rearrangement links TRBV30 to TRBJ1-5, with D maybe TRBD1 (6 bases). Germline V lookup: CDR1 GTSNPN, CDR2 SVGIG (reference sequence). The CDR3 runs 15 residues. Trimming shortened V by 2 bases and J by 0 bases, and 11 bases separated the two germline ends. The CDR3 loop is CAWSYRDTSNQPQHF. For the CDR3, the DNA is TGTGCCTGGAGTTACCGGGACACTAGCAATCAGCCCCAGCATTTT.

This clonotype was found many times. The chain employs TRBV7-9 and TRBJ2-4; maybe TRBD1 (5 bases). The V gene's germline CDR1 is SEHNR and CDR2 FQNEAQ (reference sequence). Trimming pared 5 bases from V and 11 bases from J, leaving 13 bases between. The CDR3 covers 12 residues. This CDR3 reads CASSRDSEVQYF. The CDR3 DNA sequence: TGTGCCAGCAGCCGTGACAGCGAAGTTCAGTACTTC.